This T cell receptor beta chain was captured in a study of T-cell memory formation after mild COVID-19. This clonotype turned up a few times. CDR1 is GTSNPN and CDR2 is SVGIG in the germline V gene (reference sequence). The CDR3 sequence is 12 residues long. Trimming removed 5 bases from V and 7 bases from J, with 14 bases in between. TCRdb re-called the 5' RACE reads through MiXCR, storing one row per CDR3 protein. The sample records around 250,000 distinct CDR3 sequences, over 8.5% being singletons. The rearrangement joins TRBV30 to TRBJ1-1; the D gene is possibly TRBD1 (6 bases). The sequencing sample was made of PBMCs or a T cell subset sorted from them (not recorded which). This clonotype was obtained from a man between 18 and 35 years old who had mild COVID-19 (a few samples of this study predate the infection). Cell type and time point are not known. For the CDR3, the DNA is TGTGCCTGGGCCCAAGGGGGAAGTGAAGCTTTCTTT. It translates to CAWAQGGSEAFF.